The rows below give T cell receptor beta chains drawn from one sample of a study of T cell responses to AZD1222 COVID-19 vaccine. This table comes from immunoSEQ multiplex PCR, and its TCRdb copy is limited to in-frame clones, with some not included. The table includes about 190,000 clones, around 86% detected once. The sample here was peripheral blood, taken on day 0 of MenACWY control vaccination. These receptors were taken from an adult in good health. Each CDR3 is given with its conserved first and last residue. A D gene is named only where the DNA matches it firmly. A row's size may be missing; if present it is once, few, many or a size class.

cdr3_aa	cdr3_nt	v_call	d_call	j_call	clone_size
CASSISGDVHEQYF	TGTGCCAGCAGTATTAGCGGGGACGTCCACGAGCAGTACTTC	TRBV6-5	TRBD2	TRBJ2-7	few
CASSLGEGNEQFF	TGTGCCAGCAGCTTAGGGGAGGGCAATGAGCAGTTCTTC	TRBV7-9	TRBD2	TRBJ2-1	once
CASSYGGAYGYTF	TGTGCCAGCAGTTACGGGGGCGCCTATGGCTACACCTTC	TRBV6-2/TRBV6-3	-	TRBJ1-2	-
CASFDPRDPYNEQFF	TGTGCCAGCTTTGACCCTAGAGACCCCTACAATGAGCAGTTCTTC	TRBV2	-	TRBJ2-1	-
CASSFDGTYEQYF	TGTGCCAGCAGCTTTGATGGGACCTACGAGCAGTACTTC	TRBV7-3	-	TRBJ2-7	-
CASSLIAGGLLEQYF	TGTGCCAGCAGCCTCATAGCGGGGGGGCTTCTCGAGCAGTACTTC	TRBV7-6	TRBD2	TRBJ2-7	-
CASSLAGGLETQYF	TGCGCCAGCAGCTTGGCTGGGGGTCTGGAGACCCAGTACTTC	TRBV5-1	-	TRBJ2-5	-
CASSLHARLAGGRDEQFF	TGTGCCAGTAGTCTCCACGCCAGACTAGCGGGGGGCCGCGATGAGCAGTTCTTC	TRBV19	TRBD2	TRBJ2-1	-
CASSEVAGGYNEQFF	TGTGCCAGCAGTGAAGTAGCGGGGGGATACAATGAGCAGTTCTTC	TRBV2	TRBD2	TRBJ2-1	-
CASSTNREFSYEQYF	TGTGCCAGCAGCACTAACAGGGAATTCTCCTACGAGCAGTACTTC	TRBV27	-	TRBJ2-7	-
CASSSQSSTGWKGYTF	TGTGCCAGCAGTTCACAATCATCTACAGGGTGGAAAGGCTACACCTTC	TRBV28	-	TRBJ1-2	-
CASSVLDRPRGTDTQYF	TGTGCCAGCAGCGTCTTAGACAGGCCAAGGGGCACAGATACGCAGTATTTT	TRBV9	-	TRBJ2-3	-
CASSQVEGMNTEAFF	TGTGCCAGCAGCCAAGTGGAGGGTATGAACACTGAAGCTTTCTTT	TRBV4-2	-	TRBJ1-1	-
CASSLSGTLSFYGYTF	TGTGCCAGCAGCTTGTCTGGGACACTCTCCTTCTATGGCTACACCTTC	TRBV5-4	-	TRBJ1-2	-
CATSTAGPSTDTQYF	TGTGCCACCAGCACTGCGGGCCCCAGCACAGATACGCAGTATTTT	TRBV15	-	TRBJ2-3	-
CASSEGEAGGFEQYF	TGTGCCAGCAGTGAAGGAGAAGCGGGAGGGTTCGAGCAGTACTTC	TRBV6-1	TRBD2	TRBJ2-7	-
CASSFRGGFGEQYF	TGTGCCAGTAGTTTCAGGGGCGGATTTGGCGAGCAGTACTTC	TRBV19	-	TRBJ2-7	-
CASSSSGYGYTF	TGTGCCAGCAGTTCCTCGGGCTATGGCTACACCTTC	TRBV28	-	TRBJ1-2	once
CASSPFRRGAYEQYF	TGTGCCAGCAGTCCCTTTCGGCGGGGGGCCTACGAGCAGTACTTC	TRBV27	TRBD2	TRBJ2-7	-
CASNHIGTNHYEQYF	TGTGCCAGCAACCACATCGGGACAAACCACTACGAGCAGTACTTC	TRBV7-9	-	TRBJ2-7	-
CASSEFSGGANYGYTF	TGTGCCAGCAGTGAATTCTCTGGGGGAGCTAACTATGGCTACACCTTC	TRBV2	-	TRBJ1-2	-
CASSPGTVNTGELFF	TGTGCCAGCAGCCCCGGGACAGTGAACACCGGGGAGCTGTTTTTT	TRBV27	TRBD1	TRBJ2-2	-